Here is one T cell receptor beta chain with its context. This clonotype was found many times. What this receptor recognizes is not known. Base quality data are lacking; no much larger clone is found one base away. All donors were healthy Caucasians. This entry belongs to a study of identical twins (dated by TCRdb to the mid-2010s). Study-level background: To test whether fetal clonotypes persist, this study deep-sequenced TCR alpha and beta repertoires from monozygotic twins, from unrelated adults of various ages, and from cord blood. Replicate twin experiments were performed at different times using different library preparation protocols to rule out contamination.

The protocol used for the library was 5' RACE. The sequencer was an Illumina HiSeq 2000. Template switching added a universal primer binding site, and the final cDNA carried a unique molecular identifier that allowed TCR cDNA molecules to be counted accurately. Specific primers in the conserved constant-segment region were used to synthesize first-strand cDNA for TCR alpha and beta chains. Each cDNA library was double barcoded, with a SMART-Mk sample barcode plus Illumina barcodes, to control for contamination. TruSeq adapter sequences and Illumina sample barcodes were added in two successive PCR steps. Sequencing of the TCR alpha and beta cDNA libraries was done on the Illumina HiSeq platform using custom primers. The paper's data handling went like this. MiGEC processed the raw reads to extract unique molecular identifiers, while MiXCR was used to determine the CDR3 positions. For each individual, recombination models were inferred using an EM algorithm with the repgenHMM and IGoR tools. Shared clonotype analysis was performed with the tcR package in R, normalizing sharing by the product of cloneset sizes. To study raw recombination free of thymic and clonal selection effects, out-of-frame nonproductive sequences were analyzed. In-frame beta chains were kept once TCRdb had trimmed the public reads at Q25 with fastp and called clones with MiXCR. Each record represents a unique CDR3 protein, reported with the most common genes and DNA among its rows. The V and J calls follow TCRdb's processing rather than the paper's. Here the sample has 1.5 million or so distinct CDR3 sequences; around a third occur a single time. 0.25% to 0.3% of the sample goes to the ten largest clones.

From the cysteine through the phenylalanine, the CDR3 covers 14 amino acids. Solely the CDR3 DNA is kept, with 42 bases framed from the first base. CDR1 and CDR2, looked up from the germline V gene (reference sequence), are WNHNN and SYGVQD. Between the V and J ends, shortened by 6 bases and 2 bases respectively, the junction contains 12 bases. The study at large found these results: Compared with coincidental sharing between unrelated individuals, an excess of low generation-probability sequences was observed among out-of-frame TCR alpha sequences shared between twins. Because the same donors could not be followed over many years, the conclusions depended on cross-sectional statistical analysis. Invariant T cells such as MAIT and iNKT could partly confound zero-insertion analyses, although diverse VJ usage argued against such confounding for most clonotypes. Excess twin sharing in beta out-of-frame sequences was weaker because fewer shared sequences lowered the signal-to-noise ratio. Recombination models systematically underestimated out-of-frame TCR alpha sharing in monozygotic twins but agreed with sharing between unrelated individuals. Fewer insertions were carried by abundant cord blood beta clonotypes; a weaker similar trend was observed in young adult naive repertoires, while no such trend was observed in memory repertoires.

Input material: cord blood. The sequence is built from TRBV10-1 and TRBJ2-3, with TRBD1 tentatively as D gene (6 bases match). The TCR sequence derives from a newborn girl in good health. The DNA sequence is as follows: TGCGCCAGCAGCCATGGACAGTCCACAGATACGCAGTATTTT. Its protein reads: CASSHGQSTDTQYF.